Only a few counts were recorded for the clone carrying this T cell receptor beta chain. Antigen unknown. The record originates from a study of early T cells in non-severe SARS-CoV-2 infection. Overall study: The sequenced material was bulk RNA from unsorted whole blood, and its chains were unpaired. Findings of the study overall: VDJdb matching, biased toward anti-spike CD8 responses, missed private and CD4 specificities.

Unmatched junction bases numbered 7, after V lost 2 bases and J lost 4 bases. CDR1 and CDR2 (germline): MDHEN, SYDVKM. CDR3 length equals 16 residues. Each single cDNA molecule received a unique molecular identifier. TCRdb reprocessed the 5' RACE reads via MiXCR and lists one record per CDR3 protein. The data contain more than 90,000 distinct CDR3 sequences, approximately 11% of them seen just once; the ten biggest clones take up roughly 5%. The origin of this receptor is an adult who was a healthcare worker with PCR-confirmed SARS-CoV-2 infection or an uninfected control (not recorded which). The sequencing input was whole blood. This sequence joins TRBV28 and TRBJ2-3; 9 bases align to TRBD2. This CDR3 reads CASSLRREGPADTQYF. The DNA of the CDR3 is TGTGCCAGCAGTTTAAGGCGGGAGGGCCCCGCAGATACGCAGTATTTT.